The 27 T cell receptor beta chains in this list originate from one sample, sequenced in a study of graft-versus-host responses after intestinal transplantation. Only in-frame clones appear in the TCRdb table, and some are missing; sequencing was by immunoSEQ multiplex PCR. The data contain around 120,000 clones, over 75% of them singletons. These TCRs are of unknown antigen specificity. Here the sequenced sample was unstimulated CD4+ T cells sorted from spleen or lymph node cells, taken before intestinal transplant. The receptors shown here come from a human donor who received an intestinal transplant.

This sequence joins TRBV27 and TRBJ2-7; 11 bases fit TRBD2. Trimming removed 0 bases from V and 5 bases from J; junction bases left unmatched: 9. Germline-derived CDR1 and CDR2 are MNHEY and SMNVEV (reference sequence). CDR3 length equals 17 residues. CDR3 bases: TGTGCCAGCAGTTTATCGGGGACTAGCGGCGCACTGAACGAGCAGTACTTC. Protein product: CASSLSGTSGALNEQYF.

This clone was picked up one time. The V and J genes are TRBV27 and TRBJ1-2; 7 nucleotides match TRBD1. Per the germline V gene, CDR1 is MNHEY and CDR2 is SMNVEV (reference sequence). The CDR3 has 12 residues. Trimming at V came to 5 bases and at J to 9 bases, leaving 6 bases not matched to a gene. Written as DNA, the CDR3 is TGTGCCAGCAGTGCCCGACAGGGTAGCTACACCTTC. This gives the protein CASSARQGSYTF.

The J gene is TRBJ1-4, the V gene TRBV25-1, with D perhaps matching TRBD1 (5 bases). The ends were cut back, 1 base at V and 5 bases at J, with 11 bases in the middle. The CDR3 totals 15 residues. Germline V gene lookup returns CDR1 MGHDK and CDR2 SYGVNS. CDR3 bases: TGTGCCAGCAGTGAATTGGGGGGGAAAAATGAAAAACTGTTTTTT. Encoded protein: CASSELGGKNEKLFF.

V is TRBV30 and J is TRBJ1-2; 7 nucleotides line up with TRBD1. Losses at the gene ends were 1 base for V and 2 bases for J; bases not matched to a gene: 4. The CDR3 runs to 14 residues. CDR1 and CDR2 (germline): GTSNPN, SVGIG (reference sequence). The CDR3 loop is CAWSEGGVNYGYTF. The CDR3 DNA reads TGTGCCTGGAGTGAAGGGGGCGTAAACTATGGCTACACCTTC.

This clone was counted a single time. The genes are TRBV28 and TRBJ2-7, with TRBD2 identical over 11 bases. The CDR3 totals 15 residues. Germline CDR1 and CDR2: MDHEN and SYDVKM. Trimming took 2 bases from V and 6 from J; bases not matched to a gene: 6. The DNA for the CDR3 is TGTGCCAGCAGTTTAAGGGGCCTAGCGGGAGGCGAGCAGTACTTC. Translated: CASSLRGLAGGEQYF. The full variable domain, rest sourced from reference TRBV28 and TRBJ2-7, is DVKVTQSSRYLVKRTGEKVFLECVQDMDHENMFWYRQDPGLGLRLIYFSYDVKMKEKGDIPEGYSVSREKKERFSLILESASTNQTSMYLCASSLRGLAGGEQYFGPGTRLTVT.

The gene calls are TRBV2 and TRBJ2-5; 7 positions match TRBD2. Germline V gene sequence: CDR1 SNHLY, CDR2 FYNNEI. Trimming removed 5 bases from V and 1 base from J; junction bases left unmatched: 4. CDR3 length equals 14 residues. The CDR3 protein is CASSLWTSQETQYF. CDR3 in DNA: TGTGCCAGCAGTTTATGGACTAGCCAAGAGACCCAGTACTTC.

The chain employs TRBV2 and TRBJ1-3, with D uncertain. CDR1 is SNHLY and CDR2 is FYNNEI in the germline V gene. V was cut by 5 bases and J by 14 bases, with 16 bases left in between. The CDR3 runs 12 residues. The CDR3 bases are TGTGCCAGCAGTTACGGAGCACCTACCCTATATTTT. This sequence encodes CASSYGAPTLYF.

V and J are TRBV15 and TRBJ1-5; TRBD1 is a possible D gene (5 bases). CDR1 and CDR2 from the germline V gene are LNHNV and YYDKDF (reference sequence). CDR3 size: 14 residues. V lost 3 bases and J 0 bases, leaving 6 bases between the germline ends. The CDR3 sequence: CATSSQGSNQPQHF. CDR3 nucleotide sequence: TGTGCCACCAGCAGTCAGGGTAGCAATCAGCCCCAGCATTTT.

The rearrangement joins TRBV5-1 to TRBJ1-2; D possibly corresponds to TRBD1 (5 bases). V was clipped by 0 bases and J by 4 bases, with 19 bases between them. The CDR3 is made up of 17 amino acids. Germline CDR1 and CDR2: SGHRS and YFSETQ. CDR3 amino acids: CASSLAQPTDKLYGYTF. The CDR3 DNA sequence: TGCGCCAGCAGCTTGGCCCAACCGACAGACAAGCTCTATGGCTACACCTTC.

This chain connects TRBV5-1 to TRBJ1-1; TRBD1 matches 7 bases. Trimming at V came to 5 bases and at J to 0 bases, leaving 1 base not matched to a gene. Germline-derived CDR1 and CDR2 are SGHRS and YFSETQ. This CDR3 comprises 13 residues. For the CDR3, the DNA is TGCGCCAGCAGTGGACAGGTGAACACTGAAGCTTTCTTT. It translates to CASSGQVNTEAFF.

The chain uses TRBV6-1 and TRBJ2-5, with 7 bases fitting TRBD1. Trimming removed 6 bases from V and 2 bases from J; junction bases left unmatched: 3. The CDR3 consists of 13 residues. The V gene's germline CDR1 is MNHNS and CDR2 SASEGT. The CDR3 sequence is CASSRDRQETQYF. The CDR3 DNA reads as TGTGCCAGCAGCCGGGACAGACAAGAGACCCAGTACTTC.

CDR3 protein: CASSAEPSNYGYTF. In DNA form, the CDR3 reads TGTGCCAGTAGTGCGGAACCGTCCAACTATGGCTACACCTTC. The gene calls are TRBV19 and TRBJ1-2; no reliable D call. The CDR3 covers 14 residues. Trimming removed 5 bases at V and 2 bases at J, with 12 bases between. Looked up from germline, CDR1 is LNHDA and CDR2 is SQIVND (reference sequence).

The rearrangement joins TRBV2 to TRBJ1-5; D remains ambiguous. CDR1 is SNHLY, CDR2 FYNNEI, per germline. The CDR3 sequence is 17 residues long. With 1 base removed from V and 6 bases from J, the gap between germline ends came to 19 bases. CDR3 sequence reads: CASSEGVRRAGSQPQHF. The CDR3 coding sequence is TGTGCCAGCAGTGAAGGGGTCCGGAGGGCCGGGAGTCAGCCCCAGCATTTT.

The V gene is TRBV5-1, the J gene TRBJ1-1; TRBD1 agrees at 7 bases. Looked up from germline, CDR1 is SGHRS and CDR2 is YFSETQ. CDR3 length: 17 residues. V lost 0 bases, J lost 1 base, and 9 bases stayed unmatched. The CDR3 protein is CASSLAPPTGWNTEAFF. CDR3 in DNA: TGCGCCAGCAGCTTGGCACCCCCGACAGGGTGGAACACTGAAGCTTTCTTT.

This clone was counted between two and nine times. The gene calls are TRBV6-5 and TRBJ1-2; TRBD1 matches at 10 bases. The CDR3 consists of 14 residues. In germline, CDR1 is MNHEY, CDR2 SVGAGI. With 1 base clipped from V and 8 bases from J, the junction kept 4 bases outside the gene matches. The CDR3 DNA follows: TGTGCCAGCAGTTACTTGACAGGGGGCAAGGGCTACACCTTC. It translates to CASSYLTGGKGYTF.

CDR3 nucleotides: TGCGCCAGCAGCCAAGCGGGGGGAAGGGGCGGGGAGCTGTTTTTT. Its protein product is CASSQAGGRGGELFF. This chain joins TRBV4-1 and TRBJ2-2, with 7 nucleotides matching TRBD2. The CDR3 runs to 15 residues. V dropped 1 base and J dropped 7; count of bases not matched to a gene: 6. From germline, CDR1 is MGHRA and CDR2 YSYEKL.

Concerning this clone: The sample holds other DNA sequences that translate to the same CDR3. CDR3 residues: CASSRDREETQYF. CDR3 bases: TGTGCCAGCTCGCGCGACAGGGAAGAGACCCAGTACTTC. The V gene is TRBV18, the J gene TRBJ2-5; TRBD1 aligns across 7 bases. Germline values: CDR1 KGHSH, CDR2 LQKENI. This CDR3 has 13 residues. V dropped 6 bases and J dropped 3; count of bases not matched to a gene: 4. Complete variable domain (other parts from reference TRBV18 and TRBJ2-5): NAGVMQNPRHLVRRRGQEARLRCSPMKGHSHVYWYRQLPEEGLKFMVYLQKENIIDESGMPKERFSAEFPKEGPSILRIQQVVRGDSAAYFCASSRDREETQYFGPGTRLLVL.

This clone was detected once. This chain links TRBV4-1 with TRBJ2-7, with TRBD2 identical over 16 bases. Germline V gene sequence: CDR1 MGHRA, CDR2 YSYEKL. This CDR3 region has 19 residues. The trim removed 1 base at V and 0 bases at J, leaving 6 bases unmatched. The CDR3: CASSQGPGLAGGSSYEQYF. The CDR3 coding sequence is TGCGCCAGCAGCCAAGGGCCGGGACTAGCGGGAGGGAGCTCCTACGAGCAGTACTTC.

This clone was observed a handful of times. The V and J genes are TRBV5-1 and TRBJ2-7; D is possibly TRBD1 (5 bases). The V and J ends lost 2 bases and 4 bases respectively, with 13 bases between them. CDR3 length: 14 residues. The germline CDR1 and CDR2 sequences are SGHRS and YFSETQ. The CDR3 DNA reads TGCGCCAGCAGCTTATCGCCAGGGTCGTACGAGCAGTACTTC. Encoded protein: CASSLSPGSYEQYF.

This clone was seen just once. The V and J genes are TRBV30 and TRBJ2-4; TRBD1 agrees at 9 bases. V was clipped by 2 bases and J by 9 bases; unmatched bases: 5. Germline CDR1 GTSNPN, CDR2 SVGIG (reference sequence). This CDR3 region has 13 residues. Here the CDR3 reads CAWSTGGAAIQYF. CDR3 DNA sequence: TGTGCCTGGAGTACAGGGGGCGCGGCCATTCAGTACTTC.

The CDR3 spells CASSEGGDTEAFF. CDR3 in DNA: TGTGCCAGCAGTGAAGGGGGGGACACTGAAGCTTTCTTT. The chain is built from TRBV6-1 and TRBJ1-1, with a possible D match to TRBD1 (5 bases). This CDR3 contains 13 residues. CDR1 and CDR2 from the germline V gene are MNHNS and SASEGT. V lost 1 base to trimming and J lost 3 bases, with 6 bases between them.

In its sample, this clone was seen once. The chain uses TRBV6-1 and TRBJ1-6; D ambiguous. Germline values: CDR1 MNHNS, CDR2 SASEGT. Trimming pared 8 bases from V and 8 bases from J, leaving 19 bases between. The CDR3 totals 15 residues. CDR3 sequence reads: CASWLPGGPDSPLHF. For the CDR3, the DNA is TGTGCCAGCTGGCTACCGGGAGGTCCGGATTCACCCCTCCACTTT.

This chain joins TRBV10-1 and TRBJ2-1, with D perhaps matching TRBD1 (6 bases). The CDR3 totals 12 residues. V was shortened by 6 bases and J by 10 bases, with 13 bases between the two germline ends. CDR1 and CDR2 from the germline V gene are WNHNN and SYGVQD (reference sequence). The CDR3 sequence is CASSPNRAEQFF. The CDR3 DNA is TGCGCCAGCAGCCCCAACAGGGCGGAGCAGTTCTTC.

V is TRBV19 and J is TRBJ1-1, with 7 bases that match TRBD1. J lost 1 base, V lost 5 bases, and 4 bases had no gene match. This CDR3 region has 14 residues. Per the germline V gene, CDR1 is LNHDA and CDR2 is SQIVND (reference sequence). The CDR3 sequence is CASSRDSPNTEAFF. In DNA, the CDR3 is TGTGCCAGTAGTCGGGACAGTCCGAACACTGAAGCTTTCTTT.

CDR3 DNA sequence: TGTGCCAGCAGGCCCTTTAGGGGACAGGCCTACGAGCAGTACTTC. It codes for CASRPFRGQAYEQYF. The chain recombines TRBV6-5 with TRBJ2-7, with 8 positions matching TRBD1. This CDR3 has 15 amino acids. The V gene's germline CDR1 is MNHEY and CDR2 SVGAGI. V lost 6 bases and J lost 2; bases outside the gene matches: 9.

This chain joins TRBV5-1 and TRBJ1-1, with 7 bases fitting TRBD1. There are 15 residues in the CDR3. Germline CDR1 SGHRS, CDR2 YFSETQ. V dropped 2 bases and J dropped 1; count of bases not matched to a gene: 5. CDR3 protein: CASSFMTGTNTEAFF. As DNA, the CDR3 is TGCGCCAGCAGCTTTATGACAGGGACGAACACTGAAGCTTTCTTT.

The chain recombines TRBV19 with TRBJ1-2; no reliable D call. This CDR3 spans 13 amino acids. V was pared by 3 bases and J by 0 bases, with 5 bases between. Per the germline V gene, CDR1 is LNHDA and CDR2 is SQIVND (reference sequence). The CDR3 spells CASSISANYGYTF. The CDR3 nucleotides are TGTGCCAGTAGTATCTCCGCTAACTATGGCTACACCTTC.